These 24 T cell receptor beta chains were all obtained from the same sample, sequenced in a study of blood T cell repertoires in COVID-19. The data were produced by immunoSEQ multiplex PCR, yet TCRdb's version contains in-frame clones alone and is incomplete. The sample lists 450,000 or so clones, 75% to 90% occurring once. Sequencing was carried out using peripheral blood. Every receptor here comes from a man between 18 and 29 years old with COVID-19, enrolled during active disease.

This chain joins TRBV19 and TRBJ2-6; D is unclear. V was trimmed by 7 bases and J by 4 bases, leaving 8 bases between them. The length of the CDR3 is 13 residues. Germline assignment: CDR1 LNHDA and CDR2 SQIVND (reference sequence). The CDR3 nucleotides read TGTGCCAGTATGCGCCCCGGGGCCAACGTCCTGACTTTC. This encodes CASMRPGANVLTF.

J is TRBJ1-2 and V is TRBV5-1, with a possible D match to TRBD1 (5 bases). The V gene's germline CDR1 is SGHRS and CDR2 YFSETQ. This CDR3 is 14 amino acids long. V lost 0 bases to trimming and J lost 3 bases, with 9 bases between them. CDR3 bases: TGCGCCAGCAGCTTGGTCCCGGGGGACTATGGCTACACCTTC. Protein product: CASSLVPGDYGYTF.

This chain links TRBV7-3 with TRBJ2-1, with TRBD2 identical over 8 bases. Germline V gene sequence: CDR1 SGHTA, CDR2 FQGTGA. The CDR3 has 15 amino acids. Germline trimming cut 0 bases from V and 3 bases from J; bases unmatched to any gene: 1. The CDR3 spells CASSLTSGVYNEQFF. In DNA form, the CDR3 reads TGTGCCAGCAGCTTAACTAGCGGGGTCTACAATGAGCAGTTCTTC.

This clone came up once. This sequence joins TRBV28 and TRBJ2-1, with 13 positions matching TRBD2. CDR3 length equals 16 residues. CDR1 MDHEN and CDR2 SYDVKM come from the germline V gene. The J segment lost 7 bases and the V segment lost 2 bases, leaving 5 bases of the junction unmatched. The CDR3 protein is CASSLGGTSGNNEQFF. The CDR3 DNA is TGTGCCAGCAGTTTAGGCGGGACTAGCGGGAATAATGAGCAGTTCTTC.

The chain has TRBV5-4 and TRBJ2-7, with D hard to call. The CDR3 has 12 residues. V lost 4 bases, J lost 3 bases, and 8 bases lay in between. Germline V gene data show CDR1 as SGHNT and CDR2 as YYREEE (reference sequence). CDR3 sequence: CASSTDNYEQYF. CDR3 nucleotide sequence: TGTGCCAGCAGCACCGACAACTACGAGCAGTACTTC.

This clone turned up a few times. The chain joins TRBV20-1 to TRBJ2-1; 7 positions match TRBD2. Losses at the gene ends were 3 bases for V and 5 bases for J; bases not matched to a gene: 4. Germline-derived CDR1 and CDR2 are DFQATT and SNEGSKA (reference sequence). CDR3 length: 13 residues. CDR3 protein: CSASASGHNEQFF. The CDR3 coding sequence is TGCAGTGCTAGTGCTAGCGGTCACAATGAGCAGTTCTTC.

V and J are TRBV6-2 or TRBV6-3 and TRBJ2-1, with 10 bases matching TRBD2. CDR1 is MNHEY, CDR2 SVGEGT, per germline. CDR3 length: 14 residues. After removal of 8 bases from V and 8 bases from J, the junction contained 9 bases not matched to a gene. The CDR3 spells CASGSAGGRDEQFF. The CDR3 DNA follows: TGTGCCAGCGGTTCAGCGGGAGGGAGAGATGAGCAGTTCTTC.

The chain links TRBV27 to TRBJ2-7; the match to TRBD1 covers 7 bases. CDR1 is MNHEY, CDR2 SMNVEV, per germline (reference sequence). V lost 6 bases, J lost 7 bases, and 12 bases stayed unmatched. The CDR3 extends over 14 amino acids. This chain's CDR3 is CASRKDRWGGEQYF. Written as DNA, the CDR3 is TGTGCCAGCAGGAAGGACAGGTGGGGTGGGGAGCAGTACTTC.

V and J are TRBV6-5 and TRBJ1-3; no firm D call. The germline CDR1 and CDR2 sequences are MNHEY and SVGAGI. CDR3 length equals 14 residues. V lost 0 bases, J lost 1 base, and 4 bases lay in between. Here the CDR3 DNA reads TGTGCCAGCAGTTACTCGGAGTCTGGAAACACCATATATTTT. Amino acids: CASSYSESGNTIYF.

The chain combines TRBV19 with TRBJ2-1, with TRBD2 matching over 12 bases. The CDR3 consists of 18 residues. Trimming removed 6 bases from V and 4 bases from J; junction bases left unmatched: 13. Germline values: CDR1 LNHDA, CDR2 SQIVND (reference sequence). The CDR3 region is CASRETFKGLAGYNEQFF. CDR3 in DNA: TGTGCCAGTAGAGAGACCTTCAAAGGACTAGCGGGATACAATGAGCAGTTCTTC.

The chain's CDR3 is CASSKTLASSTDTQYF. DNA for the CDR3: TGTGCCAGCAGCAAAACCCTTGCGTCTAGCACAGATACGCAGTATTTT. The chain recombines TRBV21-1 with TRBJ2-3; the table's D call, TRBD2, has no DNA check behind it. TRBV21-1 is recorded as a pseudogene. This CDR3 has 16 residues.

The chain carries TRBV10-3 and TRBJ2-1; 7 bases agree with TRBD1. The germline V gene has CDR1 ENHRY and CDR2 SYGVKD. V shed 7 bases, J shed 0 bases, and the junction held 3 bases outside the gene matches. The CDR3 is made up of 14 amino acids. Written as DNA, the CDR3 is TGTGCCATCAAGGCAGGGGGCTCCTACAATGAGCAGTTCTTC. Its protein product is CAIKAGGSYNEQFF.

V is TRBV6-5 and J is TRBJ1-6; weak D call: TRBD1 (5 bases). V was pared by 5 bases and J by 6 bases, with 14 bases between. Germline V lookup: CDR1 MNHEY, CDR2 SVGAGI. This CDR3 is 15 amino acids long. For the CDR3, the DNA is TGTGCCAGCAGTCGAGCGGGGGGTCTTAATTCACCCCTCCACTTT. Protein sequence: CASSRAGGLNSPLHF.

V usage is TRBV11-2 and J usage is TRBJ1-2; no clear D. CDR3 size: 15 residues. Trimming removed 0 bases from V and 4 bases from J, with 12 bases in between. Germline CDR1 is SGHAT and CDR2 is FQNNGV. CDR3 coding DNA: TGTGCCAGCAGCTTAGATCCCTCGGGAGCCTATGGCTACACCTTC. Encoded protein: CASSLDPSGAYGYTF. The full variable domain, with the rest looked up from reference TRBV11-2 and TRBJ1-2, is EAGVAQSPRYKIIEKRQSVAFWCNPISGHATLYWYQQILGQGPKLLIQFQNNGVVDDSQLPKDRFSAERLKGVDSTLKIQPAKLEDSAVYLCASSLDPSGAYGYTFGSGTRLTVV.

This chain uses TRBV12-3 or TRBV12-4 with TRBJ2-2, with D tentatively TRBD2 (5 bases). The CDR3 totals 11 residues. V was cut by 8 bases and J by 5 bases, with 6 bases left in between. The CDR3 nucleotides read TGTGCCAGCGGGAGAACCGGGGAGCTGTTTTTT. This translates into CASGRTGELFF.

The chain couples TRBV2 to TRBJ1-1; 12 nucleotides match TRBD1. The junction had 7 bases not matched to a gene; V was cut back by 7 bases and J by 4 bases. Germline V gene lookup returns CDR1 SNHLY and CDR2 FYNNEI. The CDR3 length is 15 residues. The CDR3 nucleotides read TGTGCCAGCATGTGGGACAGGGGGCCGGCCACTGAAGCTTTCTTT. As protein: CASMWDRGPATEAFF.

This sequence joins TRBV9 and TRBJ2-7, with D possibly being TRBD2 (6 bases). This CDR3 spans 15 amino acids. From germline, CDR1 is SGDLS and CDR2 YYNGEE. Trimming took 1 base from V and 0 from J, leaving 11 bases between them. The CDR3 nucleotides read TGTGCCAGCAGCGTATTTGCCGGGAGCTCCTACGAGCAGTACTTC. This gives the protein CASSVFAGSSYEQYF.

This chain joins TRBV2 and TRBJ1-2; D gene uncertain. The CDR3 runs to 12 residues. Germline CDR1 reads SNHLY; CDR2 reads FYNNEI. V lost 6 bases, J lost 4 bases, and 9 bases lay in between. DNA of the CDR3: TGTGCCAGCAGCGCGGGCCTCTATGGCTACACCTTC. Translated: CASSAGLYGYTF.

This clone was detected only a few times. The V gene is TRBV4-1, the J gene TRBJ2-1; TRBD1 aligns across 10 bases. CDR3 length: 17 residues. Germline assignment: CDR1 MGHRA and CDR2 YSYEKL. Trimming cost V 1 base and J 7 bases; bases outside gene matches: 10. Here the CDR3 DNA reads TGCGCCAGCAGCCAAGGGACTTGGACAGGGGGGAGGAATGAGCAGTTCTTC. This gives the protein CASSQGTWTGGRNEQFF.

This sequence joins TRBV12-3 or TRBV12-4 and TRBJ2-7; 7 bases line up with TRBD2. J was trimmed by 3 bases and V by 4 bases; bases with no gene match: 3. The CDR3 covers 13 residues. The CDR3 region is CASSYQRGYEQYF. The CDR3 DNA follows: TGTGCCAGCAGTTACCAGCGGGGCTACGAGCAGTACTTC.

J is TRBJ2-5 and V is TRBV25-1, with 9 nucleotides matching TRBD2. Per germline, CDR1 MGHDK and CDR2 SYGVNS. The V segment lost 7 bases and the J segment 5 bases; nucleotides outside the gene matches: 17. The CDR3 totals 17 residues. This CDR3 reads CASTGILVAGDLETQYF. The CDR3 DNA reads TGTGCCAGCACGGGGATCTTGGTAGCGGGAGATCTGGAGACCCAGTACTTC.

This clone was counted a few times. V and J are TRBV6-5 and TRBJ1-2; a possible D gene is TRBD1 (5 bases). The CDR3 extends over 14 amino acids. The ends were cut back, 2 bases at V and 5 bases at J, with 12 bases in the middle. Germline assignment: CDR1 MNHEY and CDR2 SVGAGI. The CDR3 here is CASSYDSAGYGYTF. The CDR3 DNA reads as TGTGCCAGCAGTTACGACAGCGCTGGGTATGGCTACACCTTC.

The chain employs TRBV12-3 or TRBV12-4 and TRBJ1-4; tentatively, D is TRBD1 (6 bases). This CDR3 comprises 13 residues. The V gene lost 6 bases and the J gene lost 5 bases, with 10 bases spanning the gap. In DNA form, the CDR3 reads TGTGCCAGCAGCGGACAGTTAAATGAAAAACTGTTTTTT. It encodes CASSGQLNEKLFF.

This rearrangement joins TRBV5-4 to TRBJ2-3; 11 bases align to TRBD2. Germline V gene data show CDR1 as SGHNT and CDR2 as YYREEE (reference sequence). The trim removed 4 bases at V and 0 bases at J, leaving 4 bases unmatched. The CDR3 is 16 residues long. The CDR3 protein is CASSLGTSGSTDTQYF. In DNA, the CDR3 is TGTGCCAGCAGCCTAGGGACTAGCGGAAGCACAGATACGCAGTATTTT.